This T cell receptor beta chain derives from a study of molecular identifiers for immune sequencing clone quantification. Germline V gene sequence: CDR1 SGHNT, CDR2 YYREEE (reference sequence). The CDR3 is 13 residues long. Trimming took 4 bases from V and 3 from J; bases not matched to a gene: 2. A single record per CDR3 protein comes from TCRdb applying MiXCR to the PCR reads. The sample contains hundreds of thousands of distinct CDR3 sequences, 15% to 20% of which appear only once. This clonotype came up many times. V gene TRBV5-4 combines with J gene TRBJ2-7; 9 nucleotides match TRBD1. Material for sequencing was naive CD8+ T cells from blood, with Jurkat cell RNA spiked in. Stated subset: FACS-sorted CD8+CD4-CCR7+CD45RA+ naive T cells. The clonotype was recovered from a human donor in good health. Some libraries in this study had Jurkat cell RNA spiked in. The CDR3 protein is CASSPDRGYEQYF. The DNA for the CDR3 is TGTGCCAGCAGCCCGGACAGGGGCTACGAGCAGTACTTC.